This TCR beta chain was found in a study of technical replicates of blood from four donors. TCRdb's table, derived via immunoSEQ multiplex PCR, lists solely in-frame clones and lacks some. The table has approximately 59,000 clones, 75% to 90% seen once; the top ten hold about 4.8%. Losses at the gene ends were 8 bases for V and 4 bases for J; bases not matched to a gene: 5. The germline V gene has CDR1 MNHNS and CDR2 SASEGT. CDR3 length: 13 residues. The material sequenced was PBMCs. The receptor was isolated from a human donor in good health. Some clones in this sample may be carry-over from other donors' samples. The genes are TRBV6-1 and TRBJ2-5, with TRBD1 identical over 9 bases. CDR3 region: CASAQDRGETQYF. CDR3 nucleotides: TGTGCCAGCGCCCAGGACAGGGGAGAGACCCAGTACTTC.